The 22 T cell receptor beta chains listed next were all sequenced from one sample in a study of CD8+ T cells in alopecia areata. Sequencing used cDNA as its template, made by extracting RNA and reverse transcribing it. The protocol was immunoSEQ multiplex PCR, while the TCRdb copy is restricted to in-frame clones and leaves out a portion. The data contain roughly 150,000 clones, 50% to 65% of them singletons. As to treatment: oral pan-JAK inhibitor, 5-10 mg twice daily. Sequenced material: CD8+ T cells sorted from blood, taken at week 4, from a patient treated with tofacitinib. Receptors were obtained from a human donor with alopecia areata.

V and J are TRBV13 and TRBJ2-5; maybe TRBD2 (6 bases). The CDR3 covers 14 residues. Germline V gene data show CDR1 as PRHDT and CDR2 as FYEKMQ (reference sequence). V lost 3 bases, J lost 2 bases, and 10 bases lay in between. This CDR3 is CASSFERVQETQYF. CDR3 nucleotide sequence: TGTGCCAGCAGCTTCGAGCGGGTTCAAGAGACCCAGTACTTC.

The V and J genes are TRBV7-2 and TRBJ2-3; 8 nucleotides align to TRBD1. The trim removed 6 bases at V and 3 bases at J, leaving 17 bases unmatched. CDR1 is SGHTA, CDR2 FQGNSA, per germline. The CDR3 contains 18 residues. The CDR3 loop reads CASSQTPSGGELTDTQYF. In DNA form, the CDR3 reads TGTGCCAGCAGTCAAACCCCTTCAGGGGGCGAGTTAACAGATACGCAGTATTTT.

The chain combines TRBV29-1 with TRBJ2-2, with TRBD2 as a possible D gene (6 bases). CDR1 is SQVTM, CDR2 ANQGSEA, per germline. The CDR3 sequence is 13 residues long. V was shortened by 6 bases and J by 6 bases, with 14 bases between the two germline ends. CDR3 residues: CSVGRTGAGELFF. CDR3 sequence (DNA): TGCAGCGTAGGAAGGACGGGGGCCGGGGAGCTGTTTTTT.

The rearrangement links TRBV13 to TRBJ1-5, with 7 positions matching TRBD1. V was clipped by 3 bases and J by 3 bases; unmatched bases: 2. The length of the CDR3 is 14 residues. Per germline, CDR1 PRHDT and CDR2 FYEKMQ (reference sequence). CDR3 DNA: TGTGCCAGCAGCTTTGGACAGGACAATCAGCCCCAGCATTTT. It is translated as CASSFGQDNQPQHF.

V usage is TRBV13 and J usage is TRBJ2-7, with D hard to call. Germline loops: CDR1 PRHDT, CDR2 FYEKMQ (reference sequence). The CDR3 has 13 residues. V lost 7 bases to trimming and J lost 5 bases, with 15 bases between them. The DNA of the CDR3 is TGTGCCAGCACCCCACCGAGTAACAACGAGCAGTACTTC. Its protein is CASTPPSNNEQYF.

This clone was detected only once. This sequence joins TRBV5-6 and TRBJ2-7; the match to TRBD2 covers 11 bases. The DNA matches TRBJ2-5 better at its end, which makes the J call doubtful. The length of the CDR3 is 16 residues. The germline CDR1 and CDR2 sequences are SGHDT and YYEEEE. The CDR3 region is CASSLELAGAWETQYF. The CDR3 region has the DNA TGTGCCAGCAGCTTGGAACTAGCGGGGGCCTGGGAGACCCAGTACTTC.

The V call is TRBV30, the J call TRBJ2-5; a possible D gene is TRBD1 (6 bases). Trimming removed 1 base at V and 5 bases at J, with 14 bases between. The CDR3 sequence is 14 residues long. The V gene's germline CDR1 is GTSNPN and CDR2 SVGIG (reference sequence). CDR3 DNA sequence: TGTGCCTGGAGTGGGGTGGGGGCGCAGGAGACCCAGTACTTC. It codes for CAWSGVGAQETQYF.

The rearrangement uses TRBV30 and TRBJ2-7, with D unclear. From germline, CDR1 is GTSNPN and CDR2 SVGIG (reference sequence). V was shortened by 0 bases and J by 0 bases, with 12 bases between the two germline ends. The CDR3 has 15 amino acids. CDR3 nucleotide sequence: TGTGCCTGGAGTGTACATGGCCGGAGCTCCTACGAGCAGTACTTC. It specifies CAWSVHGRSSYEQYF.

The chain carries TRBV30 and TRBJ2-3, with D unresolved. The V gene's germline CDR1 is GTSNPN and CDR2 SVGIG (reference sequence). The CDR3 is 17 amino acids. The V and J ends lost 4 bases and 3 bases respectively, with 23 bases between them. The CDR3 nucleotides are TGTGCCTGGACCATCCCAGGAGAGTCTTTAGCAACAGATACGCAGTATTTT. Translation: CAWTIPGESLATDTQYF.

This chain joins TRBV7-9 and TRBJ1-2; 7 nucleotides agree with TRBD1. The ends lost 4 bases at V and 2 bases at J; junction bases unmatched: 7. CDR1 is SEHNR and CDR2 is FQNEAQ in the germline V gene (reference sequence). This CDR3 has 15 residues. The CDR3 DNA reads as TGTGCCAGCAGCTACCCACCGGGACAGAACTATGGCTACACCTTC. Protein: CASSYPPGQNYGYTF.

The rearrangement links TRBV7-9 to TRBJ2-1, with 9 bases that match TRBD1. The CDR3 is 13 amino acids. After removal of 4 bases from V and 10 bases from J, the junction contained 5 bases not matched to a gene. The germline CDR1 and CDR2 sequences are SEHNR and FQNEAQ (reference sequence). DNA of the CDR3: TGTGCCAGCAGCTATCCGGACAGGGGCGAGCAGTTCTTC. As protein: CASSYPDRGEQFF.

V and J are TRBV23-1 and TRBJ2-5; D perhaps matches TRBD1 (5 bases). TRBV23-1 has ORF status, its function being uncertain. V shed 2 bases and J shed 2 bases, with 6 bases lying between them. The CDR3 totals 13 residues. In nucleotides, the CDR3 is TGCGCCAGCAGTCAAAGACAGCAAGAGACCCAGTACTTC. Its protein is CASSQRQQETQYF.

The J gene is TRBJ2-7, the V gene TRBV25-1; weak D call: TRBD2 (6 bases). V dropped 5 bases and J dropped 6 bases, with 14 bases sitting between them. Germline-derived CDR1 and CDR2 are MGHDK and SYGVNS. The length of the CDR3 is 13 residues. CDR3: CASSRPPEGEQYF. As DNA, the CDR3 is TGTGCCAGCAGTCGCCCCCCGGAGGGCGAGCAGTACTTC.

The gene calls are TRBV6-1 and TRBJ2-3, with 7 bases aligning to TRBD1. Losses at the gene ends were 3 bases for V and 2 bases for J; bases not matched to a gene: 11. The CDR3 has 17 residues. Germline V lookup: CDR1 MNHNS, CDR2 SASEGT. CDR3 in DNA: TGTGCCAGCAGTGAGGAGTGGGACAGAGAATCCACAGATACGCAGTATTTT. The encoded protein is CASSEEWDRESTDTQYF.

The chain combines TRBV2 with TRBJ1-1; D is perhaps TRBD1 (5 bases). V lost 6 bases, J lost 2 bases, and 13 bases lay in between. Germline CDR1 SNHLY, CDR2 FYNNEI. This CDR3 is 14 amino acids long. CDR3 sequence reads: CASSFPTDNTEAFF. The DNA for the CDR3 is TGTGCCAGCAGCTTCCCGACAGATAACACTGAAGCTTTCTTT.

V is TRBV2 and J is TRBJ2-7; 7 positions match TRBD1. The CDR3 is made up of 12 amino acids. The germline V gene has CDR1 SNHLY and CDR2 FYNNEI. V lost 7 bases to trimming and J lost 6 bases; unmatched junction nucleotides: 6. The CDR3 protein is CASMGTVGEQYF. The CDR3 nucleotides read TGTGCCAGCATGGGGACAGTGGGCGAGCAGTACTTC.

The V gene is TRBV5-6, the J gene TRBJ2-7; D is perhaps TRBD2 (5 bases). This CDR3 has 14 residues. Germline V gene sequence: CDR1 SGHDT, CDR2 YYEEEE. Between the trimmed V and J ends, which lost 2 bases and 4 bases, there was a span of 13 bases. The CDR3 DNA reads as TGTGCCAGCAGCTTCGGGATTCCCGGGTACGAGCAGTACTTC. It yields the protein CASSFGIPGYEQYF.

The chain combines TRBV10-3 with TRBJ1-1; 9 bases are shared with TRBD1. The CDR3 contains 15 residues. V lost 2 bases, J lost 1 base, and 2 bases stayed unmatched. CDR1 ENHRY and CDR2 SYGVKD come from the germline V gene. CDR3 coding DNA: TGTGCCATCAGTGAGGTGGGACAGGGGAACACTGAAGCTTTCTTT. The encoded protein is CAISEVGQGNTEAFF.

The chain couples TRBV12-5 to TRBJ1-4, with a tentative D call TRBD1 (6 bases). Germline V lookup: CDR1 LGHNT, CDR2 FRNRAP. This CDR3 region has 14 residues. V was trimmed by 6 bases and J by 3 bases, leaving 11 bases between them. The CDR3 is CASGRGASNEKLFF. CDR3 in DNA: TGTGCTAGTGGACGGGGGGCGTCTAATGAAAAACTGTTTTTT.

The gene calls are TRBV30 and TRBJ2-1; 7 bases align to TRBD2. CDR3 length equals 15 residues. J gave up 5 bases and V 2 bases, and 9 bases lay outside the gene matches. The germline CDR1 and CDR2 sequences are GTSNPN and SVGIG (reference sequence). The CDR3 coding sequence is TGTGCCTGGAGTCTGGGCAGGGAGGGACACAATGAGCAGTTCTTC. Translation gives CAWSLGREGHNEQFF.

The CDR3 sequence is CASSDTGTGNSPLHF. The CDR3 DNA follows: TGTGCCAGCAGCGATACAGGGACGGGTAATTCACCCCTCCACTTT. The chain carries TRBV9 and TRBJ1-6; perhaps TRBD1 as D (6 bases). V shed 3 bases and J shed 6 bases, with 13 bases lying between them. The CDR3 spans 15 residues. The V gene's germline CDR1 is SGDLS and CDR2 YYNGEE.

This chain connects TRBV9 to TRBJ1-2; 11 bases match TRBD1. Germline V gives CDR1 SGDLS, CDR2 YYNGEE. This CDR3 comprises 16 residues. J was trimmed by 6 bases and V by 3 bases; bases with no gene match: 10. In DNA, the CDR3 is TGTGCCAGCAGCGAAAACTTCGGACAGGGGGCGCATGGCTACACCTTC. Translation: CASSENFGQGAHGYTF.